This TCR beta chain is from a study of T cell changes during pregnancy in multiple sclerosis. The CDR3 loop spans 14 amino acids. V gave up 0 bases and J gave up 1 base, with 7 bases separating them. CDR1 and CDR2 (germline): SGDLS, YYNGEE. The protocol was immunoSEQ multiplex PCR, while the TCRdb copy is restricted to in-frame clones and leaves out a portion. The table shows over 70,000 clones, with around 93% occurring only once. The receptor's source is a female donor in good health, enrolled as a control in a pregnancy study. The chain has TRBV9 and TRBJ1-1, with unresolved D. Specimen: peripheral blood, collected in the first trimester of pregnancy. CDR3 nucleotide sequence: TGTGCCAGCAGCGTAGCGGGGAAGAACACTGAAGCTTTCTTT. It translates to CASSVAGKNTEAFF.